This T cell receptor (beta chain) appears in the sequencing data of a study of OX40 agonist ivuxolimab in advanced cancers. Germline V gives CDR1 SGDLS, CDR2 YYNGEE. The CDR3 extends over 11 amino acids. V was pared by 8 bases and J by 4 bases, with 9 bases between. Method: immunoSEQ multiplex PCR; TCRdb's copy keeps in-frame clones and lacks some. In the table there are 60,000 to 90,000 clones, about 81% of which are singletons. The J gene is TRBJ1-1, the V gene TRBV9; D is unclear. The sequencing used CD4+ or CD8+ T cells sorted from blood, collected in a trial of the OX40 agonist ivuxolimab. The sequence was collected from an adult with an advanced solid tumor such as melanoma, head and neck, liver or kidney cancer. CDR3 DNA sequence: TGTGCCAGGGTTCGGGGCACTGAAGCTTTCTTT. Protein: CARVRGTEAFF.